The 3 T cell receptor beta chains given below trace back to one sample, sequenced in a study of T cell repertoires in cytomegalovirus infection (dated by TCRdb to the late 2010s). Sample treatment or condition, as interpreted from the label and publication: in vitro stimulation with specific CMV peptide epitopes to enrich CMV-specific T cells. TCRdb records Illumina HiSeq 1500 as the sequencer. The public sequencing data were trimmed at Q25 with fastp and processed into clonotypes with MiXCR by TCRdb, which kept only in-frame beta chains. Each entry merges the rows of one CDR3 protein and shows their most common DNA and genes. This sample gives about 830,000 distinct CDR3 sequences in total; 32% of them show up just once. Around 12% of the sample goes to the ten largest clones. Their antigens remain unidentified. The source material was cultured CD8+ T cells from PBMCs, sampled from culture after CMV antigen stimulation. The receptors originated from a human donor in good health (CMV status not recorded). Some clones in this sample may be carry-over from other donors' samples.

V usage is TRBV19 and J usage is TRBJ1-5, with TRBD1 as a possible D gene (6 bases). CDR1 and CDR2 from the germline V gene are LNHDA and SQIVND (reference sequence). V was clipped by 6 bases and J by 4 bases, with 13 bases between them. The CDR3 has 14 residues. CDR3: CASSSERGNQPQHF. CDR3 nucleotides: TGTGCCAGTAGCTCGGAGAGGGGGAATCAGCCCCAGCATTTT.

This CDR3 reads CASSPNRDSLYGYTF. The CDR3 DNA follows: TGCGCCAGCAGCCCCAACAGGGACAGCCTCTATGGCTACACCTTC. This chain uses TRBV4-3 with TRBJ1-2; TRBD1 matches 7 bases. Losses at the gene ends were 4 bases for V and 4 bases for J; bases not matched to a gene: 9. The CDR3 contains 15 residues. Germline V gene data show CDR1 as LGHNA and CDR2 as YSLEER.

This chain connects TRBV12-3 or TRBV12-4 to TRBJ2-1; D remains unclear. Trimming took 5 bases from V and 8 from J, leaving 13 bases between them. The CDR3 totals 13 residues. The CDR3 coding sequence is TGTGCCAGCAGTGGGATAGGAGCCGATGAGCAGTTCTTC. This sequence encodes CASSGIGADEQFF.